These 23 T cell receptor beta chains came from one sample sequenced in a study of shared clonotypes between healthy human individuals. TCRdb's table, derived via immunoSEQ multiplex PCR, lists solely in-frame clones and lacks some. The table includes about 2.3 million clones, around 92% detected once. Sequencing input: naive CD4+ T cells from PBMCs. Documented subset: CD45RA+ positively selected. Receptors originate from a man between 18 and 29 years old in good health. Some clones in this sample may be carry-over from other donors' samples.

CDR3 sequence (DNA): TGTGCCAGCAGTGATTTTAGGGACCCCGGGGAGCAGTTCTTC. Residues: CASSDFRDPGEQFF. The chain couples TRBV6-1 to TRBJ2-1; D is tentatively TRBD1 or TRBD2 (5 bases each). Trimming cost V 3 bases and J 10 bases, with 16 bases left between them. This CDR3 region has 14 residues. Germline assignment: CDR1 MNHNS and CDR2 SASEGT.

The CDR3 DNA sequence: TGTGCCAGCAGTTTAGGGAGGGCTCTCGAGCAGTACTTC. This codes for CASSLGRALEQYF. The chain links TRBV27 to TRBJ2-7; TRBD2 matches at 7 bases. The germline gives CDR1 MNHEY, CDR2 SMNVEV (reference sequence). J gave up 6 bases and V 2 bases, and 4 bases lay outside the gene matches. The length of the CDR3 is 13 residues.

This clone has more than one count but fewer than ten. The chain is built from TRBV5-4 and TRBJ1-5; D may be TRBD1 (5 bases). Per germline, CDR1 SGHNT and CDR2 YYREEE (reference sequence). V shed 0 bases and J shed 7 bases, with 8 bases lying between them. The length of the CDR3 is 13 residues. Here the CDR3 reads CASSLDRIQPQHF. In DNA form, the CDR3 reads TGTGCCAGCAGCTTGGACAGGATACAGCCCCAGCATTTT.

The chain combines TRBV19 with TRBJ2-3; D remains ambiguous. The germline gives CDR1 LNHDA, CDR2 SQIVND (reference sequence). CDR3 size: 16 residues. The V end lost 0 bases, the J end lost 0 bases, and 10 bases lay between the germline ends. CDR3 nucleotides: TGTGCCAGTAGTATAGAAGGGCTACGGAGCACAGATACGCAGTATTTT. This encodes CASSIEGLRSTDTQYF.

The V call is TRBV6-1, the J call TRBJ2-7; D is perhaps TRBD1 (5 bases). V was cut by 6 bases and J by 0 bases, with 12 bases left in between. In germline, CDR1 is MNHNS, CDR2 SASEGT. The CDR3 runs 14 residues. CDR3 sequence: CASRYLTDSYEQYF. The CDR3 nucleotides read TGTGCCAGCAGATATCTGACAGACTCCTACGAGCAGTACTTC.

This clone was observed a single time. The chain is built from TRBV9 and TRBJ1-2; D call uncertain. Per the germline V gene, CDR1 is SGDLS and CDR2 is YYNGEE. The V and J ends lost 0 bases and 6 bases respectively, with 18 bases between them. The length of the CDR3 is 16 residues. In DNA form, the CDR3 reads TGTGCCAGCAGCGTAGCTACCTGGTGGAAGGGCCATGGCTACACCTTC. Protein: CASSVATWWKGHGYTF.

The chain recombines TRBV29-1 with TRBJ2-1; 10 bases map to TRBD1. Trimming took 3 bases from V and 8 from J; bases not matched to a gene: 13. Germline V gives CDR1 SQVTM, CDR2 ANQGSEA. The CDR3 has 16 residues. The chain's CDR3 is CSVEGLGQGGYDEQFF. The CDR3 coding sequence is TGCAGCGTTGAGGGACTAGGACAGGGGGGTTACGATGAGCAGTTCTTC.

The chain combines TRBV11-2 with TRBJ2-1; possible D gene TRBD1, 6 bases. Germline-derived CDR1 and CDR2 are SGHAT and FQNNGV. Trimming removed 7 bases at V and 7 bases at J, with 20 bases between. The CDR3 has 15 amino acids. In nucleotides, the CDR3 is TGTGCCAGCATCCCCAACGCCCTTACAGGGAATGAGCAGTTCTTC. Its translation is CASIPNALTGNEQFF.

This clone appeared a single time. The chain is built from TRBV7-8 and TRBJ1-2, with 12 bases matching TRBD1. Germline V gene data show CDR1 as SGHVS and CDR2 as FQNEAQ. The CDR3 spans 16 residues. The V segment lost 5 bases and the J segment 4 bases; nucleotides outside the gene matches: 8. CDR3 sequence: CASSPSGTGGPYGYTF. The DNA for the CDR3 is TGTGCCAGCAGCCCATCCGGGACAGGGGGCCCCTATGGCTACACCTTC. Looking up the rest from reference TRBV7-8 and TRBJ1-2 gives the full variable domain: GAGVSQSPRYKVAKRGQDVALRCDPISGHVSLFWYQQALGQGPEFLTYFQNEAQLDKSGLPSDRFFAERPEGSVSTLKIQRTQQEDSAVYLCASSPSGTGGPYGYTFGSGTRLTVV.

The chain links TRBV18 to TRBJ2-1, with no clear D. Germline V gives CDR1 KGHSH, CDR2 LQKENI. Trimming removed 5 bases from V and 10 bases from J, with 15 bases in between. The CDR3 is made up of 13 amino acids. This chain's CDR3 is CASSSRIDLEQFF. The CDR3 DNA is TGTGCCAGCTCATCAAGGATTGACCTAGAGCAGTTCTTC.

The chain carries TRBV2 and TRBJ2-5, with TRBD2 identical over 7 bases. The end of the DNA fits TRBJ2-7 better, so the J call may be wrong. CDR1 is SNHLY and CDR2 is FYNNEI in the germline V gene. This CDR3 has 15 residues. CDR3 in DNA: TGTGCCAGCAGTCGGACTGGGGAGGGATACTACGAGCAGTACTTC. The encoded protein is CASSRTGEGYYEQYF.

The J gene is TRBJ1-2, the V gene TRBV7-2, with a possible D match to TRBD1 (6 bases). The CDR3 is 15 amino acids. Germline-derived CDR1 and CDR2 are SGHTA and FQGNSA. The V and J ends lost 2 bases and 7 bases respectively, with 17 bases between them. The CDR3 region is CASSLRGGLDSGYTF. The DNA for the CDR3 is TGTGCCAGCAGCTTAAGAGGGGGATTGGATAGTGGCTACACCTTC.

V gene TRBV18 combines with J gene TRBJ1-2; D uncertain. V lost 3 bases and J lost 7, with 12 bases in between. CDR1 KGHSH and CDR2 LQKENI come from the germline V gene. The CDR3 runs to 13 residues. CDR3 residues: CASSPDFLSGYTF. The CDR3 nucleotides read TGTGCCAGCTCACCGGATTTCTTATCTGGCTACACCTTC.

This chain links TRBV7-2 with TRBJ2-5; D gene uncertain. The germline CDR1 and CDR2 sequences are SGHTA and FQGNSA. The length of the CDR3 is 14 residues. V was shortened by 2 bases and J by 1 base, with 8 bases between the two germline ends. In nucleotides, the CDR3 is TGTGCCAGCAGCTTATTCGGAAGCCAAGAGACCCAGTACTTC. Protein sequence: CASSLFGSQETQYF.

This chain connects TRBV7-7 to TRBJ2-1; possible D gene TRBD1, 6 bases. The CDR3 has 14 amino acids. V shed 5 bases and J shed 3 bases, with 11 bases lying between them. Germline CDR1 reads SSHAT; CDR2 reads FNYEAQ (reference sequence). The chain's CDR3 is CASSPGAFYNEQFF. The CDR3, as DNA: TGTGCCAGCAGCCCAGGGGCCTTCTACAATGAGCAGTTCTTC.

The chain carries TRBV6-9 and TRBJ2-3; 12 nucleotides match TRBD2. The V gene end was trimmed by 6 bases and the J gene end by 5 bases; junction bases not matched to a gene: 6. The CDR3 is 15 amino acids. Germline CDR1 and CDR2: MNHGY and SVAAGI. The CDR3 loop is CASRRLAGAIDTQYF. The CDR3 bases are TGTGCCAGCAGGCGACTAGCGGGAGCAATAGATACGCAGTATTTT.

In regard to this clone: The identical CDR3 is also encoded by other nucleotide sequences in the sample. CDR3 protein: CASSYDRDSYEQYF. Written as DNA, the CDR3 is TGTGCCAGCAGTTACGACAGGGACTCCTACGAGCAGTACTTC. The chain couples TRBV6-5 to TRBJ2-7, with TRBD1 matching over 7 bases. CDR3 length equals 14 residues. The J segment lost 0 bases and the V segment lost 2 bases, leaving 1 base of the junction unmatched. Per germline, CDR1 MNHEY and CDR2 SVGAGI.

V usage is TRBV7-9 and J usage is TRBJ2-1, with 9 nucleotides matching TRBD2. This CDR3 region has 14 residues. With V trimmed by 5 bases and J by 10 bases, 9 bases remained unmatched. CDR1 is SEHNR and CDR2 is FQNEAQ in the germline V gene (reference sequence). The CDR3: CASSDLAGPWEQFF. In DNA, the CDR3 is TGTGCCAGCAGCGACCTAGCGGGACCATGGGAGCAGTTCTTC.

Details on this clone: Other DNA sequences within the sample encode an identical CDR3. The chain is built from TRBV5-1 and TRBJ2-2; D may be TRBD2 (5 bases). The CDR3 has 14 residues. Germline V gene lookup returns CDR1 SGHRS and CDR2 YFSETQ. V was trimmed by 2 bases and J by 0 bases, leaving 5 bases between them. The CDR3 protein is CASSFGANTGELFF. The CDR3, as DNA: TGCGCCAGCAGCTTCGGGGCGAACACCGGGGAGCTGTTTTTT.

To note about this clone: Different DNA sequences within this sample yield the same CDR3. V and J are TRBV28 and TRBJ1-2; D remains ambiguous. CDR1 and CDR2 from the germline V gene are MDHEN and SYDVKM. The CDR3 has 12 residues. V lost 7 bases and J lost 4, with 10 bases in between. CDR3 DNA: TGTGCCAGCACCCCCAGGAGCTATGGCTACACCTTC. It is translated as CASTPRSYGYTF.

The V and J genes are TRBV5-4 and TRBJ2-3, with unresolved D. Trimming left V 0 bases short and J 2 bases short, with 4 bases between. The germline V gene encodes CDR1 SGHNT and CDR2 YYREEE (reference sequence). This CDR3 has 13 residues. The CDR3 bases are TGTGCCAGCAGCTTGGCCTACACAGATACGCAGTATTTT. Translating gives CASSLAYTDTQYF.

The V call is TRBV28, the J call TRBJ1-1; 8 nucleotides line up with TRBD1. The V segment lost 6 bases and the J segment 6 bases; nucleotides outside the gene matches: 9. Germline V gives CDR1 MDHEN, CDR2 SYDVKM. The CDR3 totals 14 residues. Here the CDR3 DNA reads TGTGCCAGCAGAGCGGACAGGGTCGGGGCTGAAGCTTTCTTT. This sequence encodes CASRADRVGAEAFF.

The chain employs TRBV27 and TRBJ2-1, with a weak D call TRBD2 (6 bases). Germline V gene sequence: CDR1 MNHEY, CDR2 SMNVEV (reference sequence). CDR3 length: 16 residues. With 7 bases removed from V and 6 bases from J, the gap between germline ends came to 22 bases. The CDR3 protein is CASKRFSGTYSNEQFF. CDR3 sequence (DNA): TGTGCCAGCAAACGGTTCTCGGGGACTTATTCCAATGAGCAGTTCTTC.